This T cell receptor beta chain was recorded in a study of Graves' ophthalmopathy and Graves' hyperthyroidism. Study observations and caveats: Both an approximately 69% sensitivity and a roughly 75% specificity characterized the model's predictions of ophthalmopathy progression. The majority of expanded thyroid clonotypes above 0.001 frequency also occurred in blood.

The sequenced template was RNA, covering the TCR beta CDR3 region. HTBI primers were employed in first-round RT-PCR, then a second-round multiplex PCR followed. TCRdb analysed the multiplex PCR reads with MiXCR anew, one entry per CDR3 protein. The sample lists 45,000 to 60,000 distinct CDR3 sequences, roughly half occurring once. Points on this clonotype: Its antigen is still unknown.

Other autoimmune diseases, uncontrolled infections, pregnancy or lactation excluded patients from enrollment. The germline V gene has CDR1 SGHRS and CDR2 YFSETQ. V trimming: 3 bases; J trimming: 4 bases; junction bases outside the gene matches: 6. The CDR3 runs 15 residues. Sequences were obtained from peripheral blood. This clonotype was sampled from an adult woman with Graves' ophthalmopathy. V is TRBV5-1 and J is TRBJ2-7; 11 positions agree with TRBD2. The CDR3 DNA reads TGCGCCAGCAGCTACGCCGGGACTAGCGGTTACGAGCAGTACTTC. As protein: CASSYAGTSGYEQYF.